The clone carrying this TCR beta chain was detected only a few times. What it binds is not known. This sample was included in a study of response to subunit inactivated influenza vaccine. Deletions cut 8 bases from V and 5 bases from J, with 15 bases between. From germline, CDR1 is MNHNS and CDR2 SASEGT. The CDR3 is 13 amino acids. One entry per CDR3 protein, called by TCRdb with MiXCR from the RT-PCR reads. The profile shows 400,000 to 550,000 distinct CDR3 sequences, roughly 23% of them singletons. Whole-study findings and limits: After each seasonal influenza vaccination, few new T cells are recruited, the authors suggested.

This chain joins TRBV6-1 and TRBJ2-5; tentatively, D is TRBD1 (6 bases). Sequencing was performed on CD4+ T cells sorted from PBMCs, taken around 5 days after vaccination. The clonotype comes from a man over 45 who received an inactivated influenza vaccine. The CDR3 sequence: CASYRDRLETQYF. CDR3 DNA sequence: TGTGCCAGCTACAGGGATCGTCTCGAGACCCAGTACTTC.